The TCR beta chain described here comes from a study of Graves' ophthalmopathy and Graves' hyperthyroidism. Study at large: The authors collected peripheral blood at initial diagnosis, before any treatment.

Amplification targeted the TCR beta CDR3 regions, with RNA transcripts as the source material. An initial RT-PCR round employing HTBI primers preceded a second-round multiplex PCR. TCRdb itself ran the multiplex PCR reads through MiXCR, one entry per CDR3 protein. The sample holds about 700,000 distinct CDR3 sequences; over 40% are singletons and the top ten take over 2.5%. Ophthalmopathy was moderately-to-severely active, CAS at least 3, NOSPECS at least 4, lasting under 3 months. Orbital computed tomography, together with clinical symptoms, serum thyroxine, TRAb and thyroid ultrasound, was used for diagnosis. Trimming took 10 bases from V and 0 from J; bases not matched to a gene: 7. CDR1 ENHRY and CDR2 SYGVKD come from the germline V gene. This CDR3 spans 15 amino acids.

This TCR was recovered from an adult man with Graves' ophthalmopathy. The sequencing sample was made of peripheral blood. This chain uses TRBV10-3 with TRBJ2-2; 8 positions agree with TRBD1. DNA for the CDR3: TGTGCCAGCAGATGGACAGGGACGAACACCGGGGAGCTGTTTTTT. Translated: CASRWTGTNTGELFF.